Each of the 9 T cell receptor beta chains below was sequenced from the same sample in a study of T cell responses to AZD1222 COVID-19 vaccine. The assay was immunoSEQ multiplex PCR, and TCRdb's table has in-frame clones only and misses some. The table records some 120,000 clones, about 92% of them present only once. Specimen: peripheral blood, collected 28 days after the second AZD1222 dose. Source of these receptors: an adult who received the AZD1222 COVID-19 vaccine.

The chain links TRBV9 to TRBJ1-2; D is unresolved. CDR1 SGDLS and CDR2 YYNGEE come from the germline V gene. V lost 0 bases to trimming and J lost 2 bases, with 14 bases between them. This CDR3 has 16 residues. Written as DNA, the CDR3 is TGTGCCAGCAGCGTAGAGGCAGAGGGATACAACTATGGCTACACCTTC. Translated: CASSVEAEGYNYGYTF.

The chain has TRBV6-4 and TRBJ1-5; 7 bases align to TRBD1. The CDR3 sequence is 17 residues long. Unmatched junction bases numbered 10, after V lost 5 bases and J lost 0 bases. Germline lookup yields CDR1 MRHNA and CDR2 SNTAGT. As DNA, the CDR3 is TGTGCCAGCAGTCCGCTGCCTGACAGGGATAGCAATCAGCCCCAGCATTTT. Translation: CASSPLPDRDSNQPQHF.

The rearrangement joins TRBV24-1 to TRBJ2-7, with unresolved D. The closer fit of TRBJ2-1 to the DNA end suggests the J call may be wrong. Germline values: CDR1 KGHDR, CDR2 SFDVKD. The CDR3 runs to 14 residues. CDR3 protein: CATSDYRAYNEQFF. Written as DNA, the CDR3 is TGTGCCACCAGTGATTATCGGGCATACAATGAGCAGTTCTTC.

The V call is TRBV28, the J call TRBJ2-7, with TRBD2 matching 8 bases. CDR3 length equals 18 residues. J was trimmed by 2 bases and V by 5 bases; bases with no gene match: 17. Germline values: CDR1 MDHEN, CDR2 SYDVKM. CDR3 region: CASSTSRGGHWLTYEQYF. For the CDR3, the DNA is TGTGCCAGCAGTACCTCACGGGGGGGTCATTGGCTAACCTACGAGCAGTACTTC.

The chain employs TRBV19 and TRBJ2-7; 7 nucleotides align to TRBD1. Germline V gene data show CDR1 as LNHDA and CDR2 as SQIVND (reference sequence). The ends lost 1 base at V and 6 bases at J; junction bases unmatched: 9. This CDR3 comprises 15 residues. The CDR3 nucleotides are TGTGCCAGTAGTATAGGACAGGGCCTCCTCTCCGAGCAGTACTTC. Translating it yields CASSIGQGLLSEQYF. Full variable domain (remainder filled in from reference TRBV19 and TRBJ2-7): DGGITQSPKYLFRKEGQNVTLSCEQNLNHDAMYWYRQDPGQGLRLIYYSQIVNDFQKGDIAEGYSVSREKKESFPLTVTSAQKNPTAFYLCASSIGQGLLSEQYFGPGTRLTVT.

This chain uses TRBV27 with TRBJ2-7; TRBD2 aligns across 7 bases. The V segment lost 2 bases and the J segment 3 bases; nucleotides outside the gene matches: 4. CDR3 size: 14 residues. The germline V gene encodes CDR1 MNHEY and CDR2 SMNVEV (reference sequence). CDR3 region: CASSLVGEGYEQYF. As DNA, the CDR3 is TGTGCCAGCAGTTTAGTGGGGGAGGGCTACGAGCAGTACTTC.

This clone appeared once. The chain combines TRBV19 with TRBJ1-5, with 10 bases matching TRBD1. The CDR3 sequence is 15 residues long. Germline CDR1 reads LNHDA; CDR2 reads SQIVND (reference sequence). V shed 5 bases and J 5 bases; nucleotides not matched to a gene: 6. CDR3 in amino acids: CASSPLGTGDQPQHF. In DNA, the CDR3 is TGTGCCAGTAGTCCGCTCGGGACAGGGGATCAGCCCCAGCATTTT.

The chain carries TRBV10-3 and TRBJ1-2, with D unclear. The V end was cut by 2 bases, the J end by 7 bases, with 17 bases between. Germline loops: CDR1 ENHRY, CDR2 SYGVKD. The CDR3 sequence is 15 residues long. Here the CDR3 reads CAISEDRDRRSGYTF. The CDR3 DNA reads as TGTGCCATCAGTGAGGACCGGGATCGTAGGTCTGGCTACACCTTC.

This rearrangement joins TRBV29-1 to TRBJ2-1; D might be TRBD1 or TRBD2, each matching 6 bases. Germline assignment: CDR1 SQVTM and CDR2 ANQGSEA. V was trimmed by 4 bases and J by 2 bases, leaving 9 bases between them. This CDR3 is built from 13 residues. The CDR3 region has the DNA TGCAGCGTTGGGGGGGCACCCTACAATGAGCAGTTCTTC. This translates into CSVGGAPYNEQFF.